The TCR beta chain described here comes from a study of blood T cell repertoires in COVID-19. For the study at large: Acute and convalescent COVID-19 specimens originated in the United States, Italy and Spain.

Participants were aged about 18 to 100 years from some 24 US areas. Either two negative PCRs, clearance, or symptom resolution qualified Cohort 3 donors as recovered. Original handling: The assay estimated nucleated cells by amplifying reference gene primers. Clones were sequenced by immunoSEQ multiplex PCR, and TCRdb holds only the in-frame ones, with some missing. D and trimming come from the DNA, and the V and J calls and clone size come from that table. The data show 450,000 to 600,000 clones, roughly 87% seen once. This TCR was recovered from a young woman who had recovered from COVID-19. Material: PBMCs or T cells enriched from blood (not recorded which).

CDR3 sequence (DNA): TGTGCCAGCAGCTCCGGTGGGACAGGGCTAAATGAGCAGTTCTTC. This translates into CASSSGGTGLNEQFF. This chain connects TRBV5-4 to TRBJ2-1; 9 bases agree with TRBD1. From germline, CDR1 is SGHNT and CDR2 YYREEE (reference sequence). The V gene end was trimmed by 3 bases and the J gene end by 7 bases; junction bases not matched to a gene: 8. CDR3 size: 15 residues.